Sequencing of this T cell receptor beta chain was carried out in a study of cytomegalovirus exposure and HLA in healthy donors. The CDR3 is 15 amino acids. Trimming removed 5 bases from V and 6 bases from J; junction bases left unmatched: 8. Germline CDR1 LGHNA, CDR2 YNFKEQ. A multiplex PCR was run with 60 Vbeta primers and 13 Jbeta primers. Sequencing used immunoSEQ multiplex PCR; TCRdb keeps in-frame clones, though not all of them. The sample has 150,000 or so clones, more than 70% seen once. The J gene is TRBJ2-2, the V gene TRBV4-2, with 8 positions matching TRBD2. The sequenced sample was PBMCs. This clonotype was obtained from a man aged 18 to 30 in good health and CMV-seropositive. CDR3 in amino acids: CASSALSGRAGELFF. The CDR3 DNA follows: TGTGCCAGCAGCGCCCTAAGCGGGAGAGCCGGGGAGCTGTTTTTT.